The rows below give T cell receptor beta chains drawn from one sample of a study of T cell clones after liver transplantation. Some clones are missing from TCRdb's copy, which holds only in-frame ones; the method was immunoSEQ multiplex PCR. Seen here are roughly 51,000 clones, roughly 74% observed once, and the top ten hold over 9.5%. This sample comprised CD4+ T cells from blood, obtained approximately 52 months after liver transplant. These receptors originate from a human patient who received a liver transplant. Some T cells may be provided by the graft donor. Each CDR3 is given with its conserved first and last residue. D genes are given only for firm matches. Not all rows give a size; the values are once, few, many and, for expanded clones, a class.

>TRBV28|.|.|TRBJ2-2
TGTGCCAGCAGTTTTCTGGGGGCGTTCGGGGAGCTGTTTTTT
CASSFLGAFGELFF
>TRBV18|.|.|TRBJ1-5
TGTGCCAGCTCACTGGATCAGTCTCAGCCCCAGCATTTT
CASSLDQSQPQHF
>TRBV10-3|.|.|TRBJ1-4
TGTGCCATCAGTGAGTCCGGAGGGGATAGTGAAAAACTGTTTTTT
CAISESGGDSEKLFF
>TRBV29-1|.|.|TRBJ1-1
TGCAGCGTTGAAAAACAGATAAACACTGAAGCTTTCTTT
CSVEKQINTEAFF
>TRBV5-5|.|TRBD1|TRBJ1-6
TGTGCCAGCAGCTTGGCGTCAGGGGGCAGTTCACCCCTCCACTTT
CASSLASGGSSPLHF
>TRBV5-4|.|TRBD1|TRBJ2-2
TGTGCCAGCAGCCCTCCGGGGGGACAGGGGGCCGGGGAGCTGTTTTTT
CASSPPGGQGAGELFF
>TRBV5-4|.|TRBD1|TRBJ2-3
TGTGCCAGCAGCCAAGGGACAGGGGGGACAGATACGCAGTATTTT
CASSQGTGGTDTQYF
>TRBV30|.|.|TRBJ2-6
TGTGCCTGGAGTGTAACAGGGTTCCTCTCTGGGGCCAACGTCCTGACTTTC
CAWSVTGFLSGANVLTF
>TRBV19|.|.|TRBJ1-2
TGTGCCAGTAGTATAGTGGGCAGAAACTATGGCTACACCTTC
CASSIVGRNYGYTF
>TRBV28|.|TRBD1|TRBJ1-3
TGTGCCAGCAGGTCGACAGGGGAAGCTGGAAACACCATATATTTT
CASRSTGEAGNTIYF
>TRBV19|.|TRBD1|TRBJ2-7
TGTGCCAGTAGTCTGAGAGGACAGGGGGCCAACGAGCAGTACTTC
CASSLRGQGANEQYF
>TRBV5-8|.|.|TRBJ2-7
TGTGCCAGCAGCCTGGCTGGGCTAACCTACGAGCAGTACTTC
CASSLAGLTYEQYF
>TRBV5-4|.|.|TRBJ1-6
TGTGCCAGCAGCTTGGGGCAACTCCAATCACCCCTCCACTTT
CASSLGQLQSPLHF
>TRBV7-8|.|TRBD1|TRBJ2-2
TGTGCCAGCAGCTTAGGGGAACCGGGACAGGGAAAATTAGGGGAGCTGTTTTTT
CASSLGEPGQGKLGELFF
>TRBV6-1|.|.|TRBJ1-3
TGTGCCAGCAGTGTGGAGAACGGAAACACCATATATTTT
CASSVENGNTIYF
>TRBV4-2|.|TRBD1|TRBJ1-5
TGTGCCAGCAGCCAAGATTGGGGTGGGACAGGGAATCAGCCCCAGCATTTT
CASSQDWGGTGNQPQHF
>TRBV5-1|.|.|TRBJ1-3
TGCGCCAGCAGCTTGACAGCGACCTCTGGAAACACCATATATTTT
CASSLTATSGNTIYF
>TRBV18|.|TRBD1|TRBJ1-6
TGTGCCAGCTCACCACTGGGACAGGGTAATTCACCCCTCCACTTT
CASSPLGQGNSPLHF
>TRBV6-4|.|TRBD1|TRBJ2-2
TGTGCCAGCAGTGAGACAGGGAATGCCGGGGAGCTGTTTTTT
CASSETGNAGELFF
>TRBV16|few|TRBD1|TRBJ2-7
TGTGCCAGCAGCCCCAGGGGACAGGGTATCCACGAGCAGTACTTC
CASSPRGQGIHEQYF
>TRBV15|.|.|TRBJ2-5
TGTGCCACCAGCATCCTAGAAGAGACCCAGTACTTC
CATSILEETQYF
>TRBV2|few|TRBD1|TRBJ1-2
TGTGCCAGCAGCGGGACAGATCATGGCTACACCTTC
CASSGTDHGYTF
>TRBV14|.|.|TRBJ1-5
TGTGCCAGCAGTCAGGGAGGTGATCAGCCCCAGCATTTT
CASSQGGDQPQHF
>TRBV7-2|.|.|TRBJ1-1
TGTGCCAGCAGCCCTTCATGGGGGTCGACTGAAGCTTTCTTT
CASSPSWGSTEAFF
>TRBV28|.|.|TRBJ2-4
TGTGCCAGCAGTACCCCTACGGGGGCCAAAAACATTCAGTACTTC
CASSTPTGAKNIQYF
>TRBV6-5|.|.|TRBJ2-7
TGTGCCAGCAGACTTGGACGGTTTTACGAGCAGTACTTC
CASRLGRFYEQYF
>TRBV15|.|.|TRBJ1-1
TGTGCCACCAGCAGAGAAGGGGAGGACACTGAAGCTTTCTTT
CATSREGEDTEAFF
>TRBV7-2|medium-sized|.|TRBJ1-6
TGTGCCAGCAGCTTAGGGGCTTCACCCCTCCACTTT
CASSLGASPLHF
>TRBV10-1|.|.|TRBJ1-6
TGCGCCAGCAGTGGGGGGTCCTATAATTCACCCCTCCACTTT
CASSGGSYNSPLHF
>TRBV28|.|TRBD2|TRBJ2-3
TGTGCCAGCAGAGGGACTAGTGACGCCAGGTATACGCAGTATTTT
CASRGTSDARYTQYF
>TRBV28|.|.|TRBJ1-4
TGTGCCAGCAGTTTATGGGGATTGGGGGGTGAGAATGAAGGAAAACTGTTTTTT
CASSLWGLGGENEGKLFF
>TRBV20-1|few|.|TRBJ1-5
TGCAGTGCGGGGATAGGAGAGCCCCAGCATTTT
CSAGIGEPQHF
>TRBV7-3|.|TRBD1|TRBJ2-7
TGTGCCAGCGCCCCGGACAGGGCTAACGAGCAGTACTTC
CASAPDRANEQYF
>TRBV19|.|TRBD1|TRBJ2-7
TGTGCCAGTAGTACCTCCGGACAGGAGCAGCAGTACTTC
CASSTSGQEQQYF
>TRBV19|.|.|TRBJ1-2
TGTGCCAGTAGTATAGATCGGGGTGGCTACACCTTC
CASSIDRGGYTF
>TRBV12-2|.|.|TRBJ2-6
TGTGCAAGTCGTAGCGAATCCTCTGGGGCCAACGTCCTGACTTTC
CASRSESSGANVLTF
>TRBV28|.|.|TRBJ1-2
TGTGCCAGCAGCTCCACAGGCCCCGGGAGGGGCTACACCTTC
CASSSTGPGRGYTF
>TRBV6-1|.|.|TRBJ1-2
TGTGCCAGCAGTGAACAGAACTATGGCTACACCTTC
CASSEQNYGYTF
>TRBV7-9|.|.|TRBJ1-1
TGTGCCAGCAGCTTAGTAGGCAAGAACACTGAAGCTTTCTTT
CASSLVGKNTEAFF
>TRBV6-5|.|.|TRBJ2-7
TGTGCCAGCAGTTACTCCGCGAGTTACGAGCAGTACTTC
CASSYSASYEQYF
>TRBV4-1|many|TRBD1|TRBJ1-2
TGCGCCAGCAGCCAAGCTACCACAGGGGGCTCCTATGGCTACACCTTC
CASSQATTGGSYGYTF
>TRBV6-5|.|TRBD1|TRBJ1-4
TGTGCCAGCAGTAGGGGGCGAGCTAATGAAAAACTGTTTTTT
CASSRGRANEKLFF
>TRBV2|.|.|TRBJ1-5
TGTGCCAGCACATCAGGACAGAGCAATCAGCCCCAGCATTTT
CASTSGQSNQPQHF
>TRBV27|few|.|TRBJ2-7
TGTGCCGTAGGGGATCCGGCGGGGAACTCCTACGAGCAGTACTTC
CAVGDPAGNSYEQYF
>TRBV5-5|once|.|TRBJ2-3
TGTGCCAGCAGCCCAGAGTCGCGGGCGCCCTGGGATACGCAGTATTTT
CASSPESRAPWDTQYF
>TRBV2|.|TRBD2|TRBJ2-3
TGTGCCAGCAGTGACCTACTAGCGGGGGGACCTAGCACAGATACGCAGTATTTT
CASSDLLAGGPSTDTQYF
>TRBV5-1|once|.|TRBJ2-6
TGCGCCAGCAGCATACCAGGGGACTCTGGGGCCAACGTCCTGACTTTC
CASSIPGDSGANVLTF
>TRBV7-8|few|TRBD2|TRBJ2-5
TGTGCCAGCAGCGGACTAGCGGGGGAAGAGACCCAGTACTTC
CASSGLAGEETQYF
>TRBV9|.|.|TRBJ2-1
TGTGCCAGCAGCGCCCGGGGGGCCTTGGTCAATGAGCAGTTCTTC
CASSARGALVNEQFF
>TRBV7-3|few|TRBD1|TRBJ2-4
TGTGCCAGCAGCCCACAGGGGAGCGGCATTCAGTACTTC
CASSPQGSGIQYF
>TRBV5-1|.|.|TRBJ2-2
TGCGCCAGCAGCTTGGTCCCGAACACCGGGGAGCTGTTTTTT
CASSLVPNTGELFF
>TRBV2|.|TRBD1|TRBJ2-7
TGTGCCAGCAGCCGGACAGGGCCCTACGAGCAGTACTTC
CASSRTGPYEQYF
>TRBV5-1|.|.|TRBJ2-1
TGCGCCAGCAGCTTGAGTGGCAGCTTCTATGAGCAGTTCTTC
CASSLSGSFYEQFF
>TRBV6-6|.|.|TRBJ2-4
TGTGCCAGCAGTAATCAGGGTGCCAAAAACATTCAGTACTTC
CASSNQGAKNIQYF
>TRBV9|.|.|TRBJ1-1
TGTGCCAGCAGCGTAGGCAGGGGTACTGAAGCTTTCTTT
CASSVGRGTEAFF